Listed below are T cell receptor beta chains from one sample, sequenced in a study of shared clonotypes between healthy human individuals. The assay was immunoSEQ multiplex PCR, and TCRdb's table has in-frame clones only and misses some. The repertoire holds approximately 2.5 million clones, more than 85% seen once, with around 0.4% in the top ten. What was sequenced was naive CD4+ T cells from PBMCs. The receptors derive from a man younger than 30 in good health. Some clones in this sample may be carry-over from other donors' samples. CDR3s include the opening cysteine and the closing phenylalanine or tryptophan. Fields, in order: J gene, D gene, clone size, V gene, CDR3 DNA, CDR3 protein. D genes are given only for firm matches. Clone size is not always given. Where it is, it says once, few, many or a class for expanded clones.

>TRBJ2-3|.|.|TRBV28
TGTGCCAGCAGTTTGATGCTAAATACGCAGTATTTT
CASSLMLNTQYF
>TRBJ2-2|TRBD2|.|TRBV19
TGTGCCACGGAGGGACTAAAGAACACCGGGGAGCTGTTTTTT
CATEGLKNTGELFF
>TRBJ2-2|.|.|TRBV18
TGTGCCAGCTCGCAAGACAGGTGGAACACCGGGGAGCTGTTTTTT
CASSQDRWNTGELFF
>TRBJ2-3|.|.|TRBV7-6
TGTGCCAGCAGCTTAGAATTTGGCCTGCAGTATTTT
CASSLEFGLQYF
>TRBJ2-3|.|.|TRBV5-1
TGCGCCAGCAGCTTGCTTCCCAAAAGGGACCCAGATACGCAGTATTTT
CASSLLPKRDPDTQYF
>TRBJ2-5|TRBD1|once|TRBV28
TGTGCCAGCAGTCCAGGGGACAGTGTTAGAGAGACCCAGTACTTC
CASSPGDSVRETQYF
>TRBJ2-1|TRBD1|.|TRBV6-1
TGTGCCAGCAGTGAAGGACAGGGACGGCAGTTCTTC
CASSEGQGRQFF
>TRBJ2-2|TRBD1|.|TRBV4-1
TGCGCCAGCAGCCAATCGACAGGGGCCGGGGAGCTGTTTTTT
CASSQSTGAGELFF
>TRBJ1-5|.|few|TRBV18
TGTGCCAGCTCACCCGACAGGAACCGCAATCAGCCCCAGCATTTT
CASSPDRNRNQPQHF
>TRBJ2-3|TRBD2|.|TRBV5-4
TGTGCCAGCAGCTCAGGGACTAGCGGGAGGGTAGGCGCAGATACGCAGTATTTT
CASSSGTSGRVGADTQYF
>TRBJ1-5|.|.|TRBV5-5
TGTGCCAGCAGCTTGTGGGAGGGGAGTGCCCAGCATTTT
CASSLWEGSAQHF
>TRBJ1-3|.|.|TRBV18
TGTGCCAGCTCACCGGCAGGGAGGGACACCATATATTTT
CASSPAGRDTIYF
>TRBJ2-7|TRBD1|.|TRBV5-4
TGTGCCAGCAAACCCGGACAGGGGGCGTACGAGCAGTACTTC
CASKPGQGAYEQYF
>TRBJ2-2|TRBD2|.|TRBV7-3
TGTGCCAGCAGCTTAACTTCGGGAGGGGCCGGGGAGCTGTTTTTT
CASSLTSGGAGELFF
>TRBJ1-4|.|.|TRBV5-4
TGTGCCAGCAGCTTGGGATTTGGGTTGGATGAAAAACTGTTTTTT
CASSLGFGLDEKLFF
>TRBJ2-5|TRBD2|.|TRBV18
TGTGCCAGCTCACCCCGGACTAGCGGGCCCAGCCTCCAAGAGACCCAGTACTTC
CASSPRTSGPSLQETQYF
>TRBJ2-7|TRBD1|.|TRBV6-5
TGTGCCAGCAGTTACTCGGGACAGTCCTACGAGCAGTACTTC
CASSYSGQSYEQYF
>TRBJ2-5|TRBD2|.|TRBV19
TGTGCCAGTAGTATGCAGGGAGGGTGGGAGACCCAGTACTTC
CASSMQGGWETQYF
>TRBJ1-1|.|.|TRBV28
TGTGCCAGCAGTAGGGCCCTACGCGGCACTGAAGCTTTCTTT
CASSRALRGTEAFF
>TRBJ1-2|TRBD1|.|TRBV25-1
TGTGCCAGCAGTGAGCCGGGACAGGGGGCACAGGGCTATGGCTACACCTTC
CASSEPGQGAQGYGYTF
>TRBJ2-1|.|.|TRBV6-5
TGTGCCAGCAGCCCGAGATTGATCAATGAGCAGTTCTTC
CASSPRLINEQFF
>TRBJ1-5|.|.|TRBV19
TGTGCCAGTAGTATAGCGACCATCGGGGGCCCCCAGCATTTT
CASSIATIGGPQHF
>TRBJ2-7|TRBD1|.|TRBV30
TGTGCCTGGAGCGGGACCCTGGGGACAGTAAAGTACTTC
CAWSGTLGTVKYF
>TRBJ2-3|.|.|TRBV6-5
TGTGCCAGCAGCCCCGGGGGGCGGGCCACAGATACGCAGTATTTT
CASSPGGRATDTQYF
>TRBJ2-1|.|once|TRBV30
TGTGCCTGGAGTGTAGCGGCAGGGAATCTGAATGAGCAGTTCTTC
CAWSVAAGNLNEQFF